This T cell receptor (beta chain) stems from a study of human T cells and chemical hapten exposure. Noted time point: patch test 1, 2 weeks after DPC sensitization. Treatment: therapeutic diphenylcyclopropenone sensitization with weekly scalp DPC. The germline gives CDR1 MNHNS, CDR2 SASEGT. V lost 3 bases and J lost 4; bases outside the gene matches: 9. The CDR3 covers 17 residues. This clonotype showed up just a few times. As yet, its antigen is unknown. From the RACE reads, TCRdb called clonotypes with MiXCR, one entry per CDR3 protein. The sample lists tens of thousands of distinct CDR3 sequences; around 9.3% were seen once. Whole-study findings and limits: Expanded TCRs made up significantly more big CDR3 similarity clusters than controls did.

The origin of this receptor is a woman in her forties with alopecia areata. Some clones in this sample may be carry-over from other donors' samples. The source was whole blood, collected in connection with sensitization to the hapten diphenylcyclopropenone (DPC). The chain joins TRBV6-1 to TRBJ2-6, with 7 bases lining up with TRBD1. CDR3 residues: CASSDGAGGEGANVLTF. The CDR3 nucleotides read TGTGCCAGCAGTGACGGGGCAGGGGGAGAAGGGGCCAACGTCCTGACTTTC.